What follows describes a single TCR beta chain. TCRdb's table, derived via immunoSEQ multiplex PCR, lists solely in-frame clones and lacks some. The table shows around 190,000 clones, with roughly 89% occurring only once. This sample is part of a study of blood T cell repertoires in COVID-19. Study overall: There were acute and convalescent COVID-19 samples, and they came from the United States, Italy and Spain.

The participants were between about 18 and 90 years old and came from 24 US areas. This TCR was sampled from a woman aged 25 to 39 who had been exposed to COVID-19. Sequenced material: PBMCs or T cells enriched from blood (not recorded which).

CDR3 nucleotides: TGCGCCAGCAGCCCCGGGACAGGGCTAGATACGCAGTATTTT. Translated: CASSPGTGLDTQYF. The chain employs TRBV4-3 and TRBJ2-3; 9 bases are shared with TRBD1. The CDR3 is 14 residues long. Per germline, CDR1 LGHNA and CDR2 YSLEER. V was clipped by 4 bases and J by 5 bases; unmatched bases: 4.